The source of this T cell receptor beta chain is a study of blood T cell repertoires in COVID-19 (dated by TCRdb to about 2020). With respect to the entire study: The collaborator samples originated in the United States, Italy and Spain and spanned the acute and convalescent phases of COVID-19. Samples were obtained from the ongoing ImmuneRACE study (first 160 participants) and from some 1,300 subjects provided by 6 global collaborators. A de-identified subject ID, COVID-19 status, age in years and sex were almost always included in the sample metadata. Where available, HLA class I and class II types were taken from metadata supplied by the sample provider and were not determined by assay-based typing. A freely available public database, intended as a resource for researchers studying the immune response to SARS-CoV-2, is where the repertoires were released. The prospective study material was composed of cDNA or gDNA derived from T cells, B-cell-depleted T cells, or PBMCs. Deeply sampled blood TCRbeta repertoires from subjects exposed to, actively infected with, or recovered from COVID-19 were included in the dataset.

TCRbeta CDR3 regions were amplified from genomic DNA using the immunoSEQ Assay, a bias-controlled multiplex PCR. Processing in the source paper ran as follows. The number of nucleated cells in each sample was estimated by amplification of reference gene primers within the assay. To quantify the absolute abundance of each unique TCRbeta CDR3 rearrangement, sequence reads were collapsed and filtered. Productive Simpson clonality was computed per sample as the square root of Simpson's diversity index over productive rearrangements. Entries here come from immuneACCESS through TCRdb and include only in-frame sequences with V and J called. Some clones fail to appear in such tables; in the studies checked, an unresolved V gene covers under half of the shortfall, and the cause of the remainder is unknown. V and J calls and clone size are those listed in that table; D and trimming were worked out from the DNA. The sample table holds around 150,000 clones, of which 60% to 80% were seen once. The ten top clones hold 2.5% to 3% of the sample.

Participants in the prospective study were aged about 18 to 90 years, lived in 24 United States geographic areas, and enrolled through a virtual design. To assign participants to cohorts, the prospective study relied on clinical history that participants themselves reported in a screening survey and a study questionnaire. For ImmuneRACE Cohort 3, a participant was defined as recovered based on two consecutive negative NP/OP PCR tests, clearance by a healthcare professional, or resolution of symptoms. In the prospective study, whole blood, serum and a nasopharyngeal or oropharyngeal swab were collected from each participant by mobile phlebotomists. Over a roughly 2-month period, participants in the prospective study had the option of providing additional blood draws and questionnaires. Prospective study blood samples were shipped either frozen or at room temperature before DNA extraction. Study-level results and caveats: Clinical and demographic metadata were provided uncurated, with the amount varying by source and participant.

Notes on this clone: Its recognized antigen is unknown. Base quality data are lacking; no much larger clone is found one base away.

Spanning cysteine to phenylalanine, the CDR3 consists of 16 amino acids. Only CDR3 DNA remains: 48 bases, in frame from the first base. The germline V gene yields SGHAT for CDR1 and FQNNGV for CDR2. V is shortened by 2 bases, J by 1 base, and the region joining them spans 15 bases. The sample taken for sequencing was PBMCs or T cells enriched from blood (not recorded which). The TCR originated in a woman aged 50 to 60 who had recovered from COVID-19. The V gene is TRBV11-2 and the J gene is TRBJ2-7; 6 matching bases give a weak D call of TRBD2. CDR3 protein: CASSLMYASESYEQYF. The bases read TGTGCCAGCAGCTTAATGTATGCTAGCGAATCCTACGAGCAGTACTTC.